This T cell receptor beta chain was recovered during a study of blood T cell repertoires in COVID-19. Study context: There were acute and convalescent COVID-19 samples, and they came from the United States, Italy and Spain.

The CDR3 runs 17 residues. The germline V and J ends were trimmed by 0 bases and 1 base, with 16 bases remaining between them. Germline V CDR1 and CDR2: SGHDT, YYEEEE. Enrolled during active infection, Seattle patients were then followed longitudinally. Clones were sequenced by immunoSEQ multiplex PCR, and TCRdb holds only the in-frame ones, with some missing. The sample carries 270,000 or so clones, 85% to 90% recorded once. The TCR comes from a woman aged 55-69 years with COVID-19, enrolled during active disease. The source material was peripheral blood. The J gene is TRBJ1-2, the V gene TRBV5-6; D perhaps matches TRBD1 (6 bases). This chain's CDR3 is CASSLAQGKKINYGYTF. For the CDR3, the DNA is TGTGCCAGCAGCTTGGCGCAGGGGAAGAAAATTAACTATGGCTACACCTTC.